The sample holds one count of the clone carrying this T cell receptor (beta chain). These data originate in a study of blood T cell repertoires in COVID-19. Study-wide background: T cells, B-cell-depleted T cells, or PBMCs supplied cDNA or gDNA.

Losses at the gene ends were 1 base for V and 3 bases for J; bases not matched to a gene: 5. CDR1 and CDR2 (germline): LGHDT, YNNKEL (reference sequence). The CDR3 spans 16 residues. Original methodology: From reference gene primer amplification, estimates of nucleated cell counts were derived. The table came from immunoSEQ multiplex PCR; TCRdb's copy has only in-frame clones and leaves some out. The DNA was the basis for D and trimming; V, J and clone size are from that table. The sample lists some 210,000 clones, approximately 75% occurring once. This sequence originates from a man aged 40-55 years who had recovered from COVID-19. This chain links TRBV3-1 (or the pseudogene TRBV3-2) with TRBJ2-2, with 7 bases aligning to TRBD2. Material: PBMCs or T cells enriched from blood (not recorded which). The CDR3 loop is CASSQGVGRYTGELFF. The CDR3 bases are TGTGCCAGCAGCCAAGGGGTCGGGAGGTACACCGGGGAGCTGTTTTTT.